Below are 3 T cell receptor beta chains sequenced from a single sample in a study of shared clonotypes between healthy human individuals. Profiled with immunoSEQ multiplex PCR; TCRdb holds only in-frame clones, not every one. The sample consists of roughly 700,000 clones, around 67% of them appearing once. Specimen: memory CD4+ T cells sorted from blood. Subset: CD45RA-negative fraction. The source is a woman aged 30 to 39 in good health.

This clone was picked up a small number of times. This rearrangement joins TRBV7-7 to TRBJ2-3, with a tentative D call TRBD2 (6 bases). V was cut by 4 bases and J by 4 bases, with 12 bases left in between. This CDR3 has 14 amino acids. The germline gives CDR1 SSHAT, CDR2 FNYEAQ (reference sequence). CDR3 in DNA: TGTGCCAGCAGCTCGGGCGGGGCGGCAGATACGCAGTATTTT. It is translated as CASSSGGAADTQYF.

The V gene is TRBV6-1, the J gene TRBJ1-1; D is unresolved. The length of the CDR3 is 13 residues. Trimming took 2 bases from V and 1 from J, leaving 5 bases between them. CDR1 MNHNS and CDR2 SASEGT come from the germline V gene. The CDR3 DNA follows: TGTGCCAGCAGTGAAAGGCCGAACACTGAAGCTTTCTTT. Amino acids: CASSERPNTEAFF.

The gene calls are TRBV5-8 and TRBJ2-3, with 12 positions matching TRBD2. CDR3 length: 15 residues. Germline loops: CDR1 SGHTS, CDR2 YDEGEE. V trimming: 0 bases; J trimming: 6 bases; junction bases outside the gene matches: 2. The CDR3 coding sequence is TGTGCCAGCAGCTTGGGGCTAGCGGGAGGGGATACGCAGTATTTT. Amino acid sequence: CASSLGLAGGDTQYF.